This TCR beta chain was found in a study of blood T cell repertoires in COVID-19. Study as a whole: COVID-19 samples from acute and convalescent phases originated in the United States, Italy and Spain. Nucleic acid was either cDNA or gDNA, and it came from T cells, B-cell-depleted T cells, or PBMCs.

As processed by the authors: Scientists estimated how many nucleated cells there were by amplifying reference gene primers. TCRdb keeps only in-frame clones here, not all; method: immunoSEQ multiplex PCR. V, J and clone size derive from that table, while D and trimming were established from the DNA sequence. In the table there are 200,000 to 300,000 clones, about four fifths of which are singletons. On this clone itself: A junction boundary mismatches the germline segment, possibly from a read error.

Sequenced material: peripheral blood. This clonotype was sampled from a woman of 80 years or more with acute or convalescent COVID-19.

The CDR3 spells CASSSVAGVGGETQYF. Here the CDR3 DNA reads TGTGCTAGCAGCTCCGTAGCGGGAGTGGGGGGGGAGACCCAGTACTTC. V and J are TRBV7-7 and TRBJ2-5, with TRBD2 identical over 9 bases. Germline V gene sequence: CDR1 SSHAT, CDR2 FNYEAQ (reference sequence). The CDR3 runs 16 residues.